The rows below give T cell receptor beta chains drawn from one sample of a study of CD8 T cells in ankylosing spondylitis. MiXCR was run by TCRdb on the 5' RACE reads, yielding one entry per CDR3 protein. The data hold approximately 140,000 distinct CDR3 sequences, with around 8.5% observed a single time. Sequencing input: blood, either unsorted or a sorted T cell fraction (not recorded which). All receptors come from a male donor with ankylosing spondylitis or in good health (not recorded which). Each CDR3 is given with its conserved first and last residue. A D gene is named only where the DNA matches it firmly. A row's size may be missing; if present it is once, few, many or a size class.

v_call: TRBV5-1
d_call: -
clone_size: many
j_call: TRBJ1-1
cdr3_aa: CASSPDSRTNTEAFF
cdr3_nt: TGCGCCAGCAGCCCGGACAGCAGAACGAACACTGAAGCTTTCTTT

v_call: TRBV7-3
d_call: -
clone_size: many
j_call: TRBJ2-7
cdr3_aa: CASSLDRNSYEQYF
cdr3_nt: TGTGCCAGCAGCTTAGACAGAAACTCCTACGAGCAGTACTTC

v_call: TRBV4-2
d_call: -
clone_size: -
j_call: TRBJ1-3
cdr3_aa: CASSPEAQAAGNTIYF
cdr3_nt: TGTGCCAGCAGCCCCGAGGCGCAAGCAGCTGGAAACACCATATATTTT

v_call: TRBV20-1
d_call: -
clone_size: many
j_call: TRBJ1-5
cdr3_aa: CSARDAGAGDQPQHF
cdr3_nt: TGCAGTGCTAGAGACGCGGGGGCCGGGGATCAGCCCCAGCATTTT

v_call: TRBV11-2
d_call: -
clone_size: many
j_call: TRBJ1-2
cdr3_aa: CASSFGYGVGYTF
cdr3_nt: TGTGCCAGCAGCTTTGGGTACGGCGTCGGCTACACCTTC

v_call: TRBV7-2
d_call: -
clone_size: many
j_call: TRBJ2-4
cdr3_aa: CASSPSGARSKNIQYF
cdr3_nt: TGTGCCAGCAGCCCATCAGGGGCGCGGTCCAAAAACATTCAGTACTTC

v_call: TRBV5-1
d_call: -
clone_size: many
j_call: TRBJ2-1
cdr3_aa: CASASSPISYNEQFF
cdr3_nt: TGCGCCAGCGCCAGCAGCCCAATCTCCTACAATGAGCAGTTCTTC

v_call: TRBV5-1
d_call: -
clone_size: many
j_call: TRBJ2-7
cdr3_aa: CASSPVPGDSYEQYF
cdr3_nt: TGCGCCAGCAGCCCCGTTCCAGGAGACTCCTACGAGCAGTACTTC

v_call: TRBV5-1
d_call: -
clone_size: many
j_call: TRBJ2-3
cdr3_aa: CASSRQVGEADTQYF
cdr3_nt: TGCGCCAGCAGCCGCCAGGTGGGAGAGGCAGATACGCAGTATTTT

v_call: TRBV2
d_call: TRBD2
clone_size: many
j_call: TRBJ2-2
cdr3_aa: CASSARLAGSTGELFF
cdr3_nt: TGTGCCAGCAGTGCCCGACTAGCGGGAAGCACCGGGGAGCTGTTTTTT

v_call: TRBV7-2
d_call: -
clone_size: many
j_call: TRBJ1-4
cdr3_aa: CASSSDNWNEKLFF
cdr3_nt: TGTGCCAGCAGCTCGGACAACTGGAATGAAAAACTGTTTTTT

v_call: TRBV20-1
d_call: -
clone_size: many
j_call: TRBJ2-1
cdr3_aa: CSARDPGRRDEQFF
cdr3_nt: TGCAGTGCTAGAGATCCCGGTCGGCGGGATGAGCAGTTCTTC

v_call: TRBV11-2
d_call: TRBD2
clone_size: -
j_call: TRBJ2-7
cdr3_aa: CASSLDGTSSYEQYF
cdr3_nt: TGTGCCAGCAGCCTAGACGGGACTAGCAGCTACGAGCAGTACTTC

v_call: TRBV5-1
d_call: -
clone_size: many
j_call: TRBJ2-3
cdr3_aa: CASSLVVAAPQDTQYF
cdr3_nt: TGCGCCAGCAGCTTGGTAGTAGCGGCCCCCCAAGATACGCAGTATTTT

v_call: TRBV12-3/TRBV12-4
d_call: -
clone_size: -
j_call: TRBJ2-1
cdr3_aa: CASTPGLTAGNEQFF
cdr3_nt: TGTGCCAGCACCCCGGGGTTGACCGCAGGGAATGAGCAGTTCTTC